Each of the 17 T cell receptor beta chains below was sequenced from the same sample in a study of cytomegalovirus exposure and HLA in healthy donors (dated by TCRdb to about 2017). Libraries came from the immunoSEQ multiplex PCR assay. For the multiplex PCR, a mixture combining 60 forward primers for TCR Vbeta segments and 13 reverse primers for TCR Jbeta segments was used. The table was pulled from immuneACCESS by TCRdb, which kept in-frame rearrangements only. Such tables lose some clones; where checked, under half of the loss comes from unresolved V genes, and the rest has no known cause. This sample is represented by over 150,000 clones; around 69% of them were singletons. The biggest ten clones account for around 2.8% of the sample. Material: PBMCs. The source is a woman younger than 45 in good health and CMV-seronegative.

The J gene is TRBJ2-1, the V gene TRBV5-6, with D unclear. V shed 5 bases and J shed 7 bases, with 7 bases lying between them. The length of the CDR3 is 11 residues. In germline, CDR1 is SGHDT, CDR2 YYEEEE. CDR3 region: CASSYRNEQFF. DNA of the CDR3: TGTGCCAGCAGTTACCGGAATGAGCAGTTCTTC.

The J gene is TRBJ2-3, the V gene TRBV28; D not certain. This CDR3 comprises 13 residues. Germline assignment: CDR1 MDHEN and CDR2 SYDVKM. Trimming removed 5 bases at V and 5 bases at J, with 11 bases between. The CDR3 bases are TGTGCCAGCAGTCGCGGAGATCTAGATACGCAGTATTTT. This codes for CASSRGDLDTQYF.

This clone was seen just once. The chain uses TRBV5-8 and TRBJ2-7; 13 bases match TRBD2. Per germline, CDR1 SGHTS and CDR2 YDEGEE. The V gene end was trimmed by 5 bases and the J gene end by 5 bases; junction bases not matched to a gene: 7. The CDR3 sequence is 15 residues long. CDR3 sequence reads: CASRKGLAGSDEQYF. The CDR3, as DNA: TGTGCCAGCAGAAAGGGACTAGCGGGATCGGACGAGCAGTACTTC. The full variable domain, in which reference TRBV5-8 and TRBJ2-7 provide the parts outside the CDR3, is EAGVTQSPTHLIKTRGQQATLRCSPISGHTSVYWYQQALGLGLQFLLWYDEGEERNRGNFPPRFSGRQFPNYSSELNVNALELEDSALYLCASRKGLAGSDEQYFGPGTRLTVT.

The V call is TRBV9, the J call TRBJ2-1; 9 nucleotides agree with TRBD2. This CDR3 spans 15 amino acids. With 4 bases clipped from V and 1 base from J, the junction kept 3 bases outside the gene matches. Looked up from germline, CDR1 is SGDLS and CDR2 is YYNGEE. CDR3 region: CASSTLAGSYNEQFF. CDR3 coding DNA: TGTGCCAGCAGCACCCTAGCGGGGTCCTACAATGAGCAGTTCTTC.

V and J are TRBV28 and TRBJ1-5; no firm D call. Germline CDR1 MDHEN, CDR2 SYDVKM. The CDR3 is made up of 12 amino acids. V was cut by 7 bases and J by 5 bases, with 9 bases left in between. CDR3 protein: CASTVVDQPQHF. The CDR3 DNA follows: TGTGCCAGCACAGTCGTCGATCAGCCCCAGCATTTT.

The chain employs TRBV7-2 and TRBJ2-7; 7 nucleotides line up with TRBD2. There are 17 residues in the CDR3. Germline V gives CDR1 SGHTA, CDR2 FQGNSA. Trimming took 6 bases from V and 2 from J; bases not matched to a gene: 16. The CDR3 sequence: CASSRSHLAGRPYEQYF. The CDR3 DNA reads as TGTGCCAGCAGTCGCTCCCATTTAGCGGGTCGACCCTACGAGCAGTACTTC.

The V gene is TRBV10-3, the J gene TRBJ2-2; TRBD2 aligns across 7 bases. With V trimmed by 10 bases and J by 2 bases, 4 bases remained unmatched. From germline, CDR1 is ENHRY and CDR2 SYGVKD. This CDR3 comprises 13 residues. CDR3 nucleotide sequence: TGTGCCACCGAGCGGGAAAACACCGGGGAGCTGTTTTTT. Translation gives CATERENTGELFF.

The CDR3 here is CASSWSALHF. CDR3 nucleotides: TGTGCCAGCAGTTGGTCGGCCCTCCACTTT. The chain combines TRBV2 with TRBJ1-6; no firm D call. Germline-derived CDR1 and CDR2 are SNHLY and FYNNEI. The CDR3 sequence is 10 residues long. V lost 5 bases, J lost 14 bases, and 7 bases lay in between. The full variable domain, in which reference TRBV2 and TRBJ1-6 provide the parts outside the CDR3, is EPEVTQTPSHQVTQMGQEVILRCVPISNHLYFYWYRQILGQKVEFLVSFYNNEISEKSEIFDDQFSVERPDGSNFTLKIRSTKLEDSAMYFCASSWSALHFGNGTRLTVT.

In its sample, this clone was seen once. The gene calls are TRBV15 and TRBJ2-1; 10 bases match TRBD2. Germline CDR1 and CDR2: LNHNV and YYDKDF (reference sequence). The CDR3 length is 16 residues. The V and J ends lost 4 bases and 6 bases, in that order; junction bases with no gene match: 9. The CDR3 loop reads CATSNWGGLALNEQFF. The CDR3 nucleotides read TGTGCCACCAGCAATTGGGGGGGACTAGCGCTCAATGAGCAGTTCTTC.

The rearrangement links TRBV9 to TRBJ2-2; 7 nucleotides line up with TRBD1. CDR1 and CDR2 (germline): SGDLS, YYNGEE. V was clipped by 5 bases and J by 4 bases; unmatched bases: 8. This CDR3 spans 15 amino acids. The CDR3 loop is CASSARQGRTGELFF. The CDR3 bases are TGTGCCAGCAGTGCCCGACAGGGACGCACCGGGGAGCTGTTTTTT. Full variable domain (outside the CDR3, taken from reference TRBV9 and TRBJ2-2): DSGVTQTPKHLITATGQRVTLRCSPRSGDLSVYWYQQSLDQGLQFLIQYYNGEERAKGNILERFSAQQFPDLHSELNLSSLELGDSALYFCASSARQGRTGELFFGEGSRLTVL.

Points on this clone: One junction end disagrees with the germline gene, perhaps due to a read error. The V gene is TRBV19, the J gene TRBJ2-1; the D gene is possibly TRBD2 (5 bases). The CDR3 is 16 amino acids. Germline V gives CDR1 LNHDA, CDR2 SQIVND (reference sequence). The CDR3 nucleotides are TGTGCCAGTACGCGGCGGGCCCAAGAAACCTACAATGGGCAGTTCTTC. It yields the protein CASTRRAQETYNGQFF.

The J gene is TRBJ2-1, the V gene TRBV11-2; D unclear. Trimming shortened V by 4 bases and J by 8 bases, and 18 bases separated the two germline ends. Germline V CDR1 and CDR2: SGHAT, FQNNGV. The CDR3 spans 15 residues. CDR3 sequence reads: CASSSIRLGVYEQFF. CDR3 nucleotides: TGTGCCAGCAGCTCAATCCGTCTAGGAGTGTATGAGCAGTTCTTC.

This chain uses TRBV4-3 with TRBJ2-2; 8 bases match TRBD2. This CDR3 region has 16 residues. CDR1 and CDR2 (germline): LGHNA, YSLEER. Trimming took 1 base from V and 7 from J; bases not matched to a gene: 8. The CDR3 region has the DNA TGCGCCAGCAGCCAAGCTCCGGGAGGGTGGGGCGGGGAGCTGTTTTTT. It encodes CASSQAPGGWGGELFF.

The rearrangement joins TRBV7-9 to TRBJ2-3, with 10 positions matching TRBD2. J lost 2 bases, V lost 5 bases, and 7 bases had no gene match. The CDR3 sequence is 16 residues long. From germline, CDR1 is SEHNR and CDR2 FQNEAQ (reference sequence). The CDR3 reads CASSPLSGGSTDTQYF. For the CDR3, the DNA is TGTGCCAGCAGCCCGCTTAGCGGGGGGTCCACAGATACGCAGTATTTT. Based on the CDR3 plus reference TRBV7-9 and TRBJ2-3, the full variable domain is DTGVSQNPRHKITKRGQNVTFRCDPISEHNRLYWYRQTLGQGPEFLTYFQNEAQLEKSRLLSDRFSAERPKGSFSTLEIQRTEQGDSAMYLCASSPLSGGSTDTQYFGPGTRLTVL.

The chain has TRBV2 and TRBJ2-3, with 8 bases lining up with TRBD2. The CDR3 totals 16 residues. Per germline, CDR1 SNHLY and CDR2 FYNNEI. The V segment lost 1 base and the J segment 5 bases; nucleotides outside the gene matches: 8. The CDR3 DNA sequence: TGTGCCAGCAGTGAAGAGGGCGGGGGGTGGAAAGATACGCAGTATTTT. This translates into CASSEEGGGWKDTQYF.

The J gene is TRBJ2-1, the V gene TRBV28, with 12 bases lining up with TRBD2. Per the germline V gene, CDR1 is MDHEN and CDR2 is SYDVKM. The CDR3 has 20 amino acids. V shed 1 base and J 6 bases; nucleotides not matched to a gene: 16. CDR3 DNA sequence: TGTGCCAGCAGTTTATTTCAGTGGGGGCTAGCGGGGGGGCTTTTCAATGAGCAGTTCTTC. This translates into CASSLFQWGLAGGLFNEQFF.

The sample holds a few counts of this clone. The chain joins TRBV5-1 to TRBJ2-3, with a tentative D call TRBD2 (6 bases). The V end was cut by 4 bases, the J end by 0 bases, with 9 bases between. The CDR3 contains 14 residues. The germline V gene has CDR1 SGHRS and CDR2 YFSETQ. The CDR3 sequence is CASSPGDSTDTQYF. The CDR3 coding sequence is TGCGCCAGCAGCCCGGGAGACAGCACAGATACGCAGTATTTT.